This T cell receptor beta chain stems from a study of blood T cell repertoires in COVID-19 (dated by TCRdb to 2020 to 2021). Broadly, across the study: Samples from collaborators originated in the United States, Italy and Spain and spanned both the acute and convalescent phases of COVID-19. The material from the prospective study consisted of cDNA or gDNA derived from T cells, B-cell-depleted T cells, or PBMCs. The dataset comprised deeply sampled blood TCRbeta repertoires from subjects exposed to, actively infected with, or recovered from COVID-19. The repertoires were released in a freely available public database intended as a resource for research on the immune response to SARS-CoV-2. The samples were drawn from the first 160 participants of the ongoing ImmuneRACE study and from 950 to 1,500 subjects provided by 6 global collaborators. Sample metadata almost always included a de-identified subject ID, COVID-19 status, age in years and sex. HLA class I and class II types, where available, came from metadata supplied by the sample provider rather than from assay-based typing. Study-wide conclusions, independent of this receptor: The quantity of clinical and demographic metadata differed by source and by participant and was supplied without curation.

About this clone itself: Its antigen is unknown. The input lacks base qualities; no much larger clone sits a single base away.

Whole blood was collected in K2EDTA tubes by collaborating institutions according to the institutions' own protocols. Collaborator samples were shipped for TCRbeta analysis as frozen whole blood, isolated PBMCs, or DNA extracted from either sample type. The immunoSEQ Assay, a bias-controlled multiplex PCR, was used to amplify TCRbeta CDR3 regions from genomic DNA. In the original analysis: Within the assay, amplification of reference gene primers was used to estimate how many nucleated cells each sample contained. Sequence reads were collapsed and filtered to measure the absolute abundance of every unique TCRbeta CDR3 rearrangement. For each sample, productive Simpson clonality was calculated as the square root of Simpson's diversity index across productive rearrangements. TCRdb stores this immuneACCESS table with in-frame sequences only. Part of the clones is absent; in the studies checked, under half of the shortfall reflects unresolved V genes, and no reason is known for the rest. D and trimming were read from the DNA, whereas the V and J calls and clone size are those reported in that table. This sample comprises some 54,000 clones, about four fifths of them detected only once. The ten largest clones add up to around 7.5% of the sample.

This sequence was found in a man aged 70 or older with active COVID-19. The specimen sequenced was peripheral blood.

The sequenced DNA: TGCGCCAGCAGTGGACAGGGGACGACCCTCCACTTT. Translated, this gives CASSGQGTTLHF. The chain uses TRBV5-1 and TRBJ1-6, with TRBD1 identical over 9 junction bases. The CDR3 runs 12 residues from the cysteine to the phenylalanine. The sequence is cut down to CDR3 DNA, 36 bases in frame from base 1. As encoded in the germline V gene, CDR1 is SGHRS while CDR2 is YFSETQ. Compared with germline, V lacks 5 bases and J lacks 14 bases; bases without a gene match: 5.